This TCR beta chain was documented in a study of blood T cells in healthy people across ages. Aged roughly 6 to 90, donors were systemically healthy Caucasians from Russia. Study-level findings and limits: Age brought a roughly linear fall in TCR beta diversity measured per million T cells.

Germline lookup yields CDR1 MNHEY and CDR2 SVGEGT. This CDR3 contains 15 residues. Concerning this clonotype itself: Antigen: not known. Relative to the germline gene, one junction end is altered; a read error may explain this.

Using a J-beta primer mix together with a sample-barcoded 5' primer, a second PCR was run for about 7 to 12 cycles. Every cDNA molecule carried a tag from a template-switch adaptor bearing 12 random nucleotides. TCRdb reanalysed the 5' RACE reads using MiXCR and keeps one entry per CDR3 protein. This sample has 850,000 to 1,000,000 distinct CDR3 sequences, with around 46% found just once. The specimen sequenced was blood. This TCR was recovered from a young man in good health. The gene calls are TRBV6-2 or TRBV6-3 and TRBJ2-2; tentatively, D is TRBD2 (5 bases). CDR3 residues: CASSYSLVSTGELFF. The CDR3 region has the DNA TGTGCCAGCAGCTACTCACTAGTCTCCACCGGGGAGCTGTTTTTT.